This TCR beta chain was captured by sequencing in a study of T cell responses to AZD1222 COVID-19 vaccine (dated by TCRdb to 2020 to 2023). With regard to the full study: AZD1222 recipients given second doses at about 4 weeks or at about 12 weeks were pooled, since spike-specific TCR depth and breadth were not found to differ between the two schedules. A total of just over 230 trial participants underwent TCR sequencing, of whom nearly 210 had received two doses of AZD1222 and 26 had received two doses of the MenACWY control vaccine. Trial participants were enrolled by age into subgroups of 18-55, 56-69 and 70-plus years, and roughly 150, 30 and 60 TCR-sequenced participants, respectively, were included in these subgroups. What the work shows at the level of the full study, not this receptor alone: Spike-specific TCR breadth and depth rose significantly after two AZD1222 doses compared with day 0 and with MenACWY recipients. Reportedly, close to half of the unique spike-specific TCRs recognized epitopes lying outside the regions that are mutated in the B.1.351 and B.1.1.7 variants. The vaccine-associated CD4 TCRs covered the entire spike protein, and the dominant responses fell in regions 160-218 and 743-854. Participants were mostly white British and included more females than males, and it was suggested by the authors that clonal diversity may have been underestimated. The 56-69-year group was small, and its depth increase did not reach significance, likely because of low power. Conclusions about previously exposed vaccinees are limited because only six or seven AZD1222 recipients were SARS-CoV-2 seropositive at baseline. Because no day 14 peak-response samples were available, repertoires were characterized only after the peak T cell response.

About this clone itself: It has no known antigen specificity. There are no base qualities to consult, and no much larger clone falls within one base.

What this sample's time point label stands for: baseline before first vaccination. The vaccinee samples were drawn from two UK trials, COV001 and COV002, one of which was a single-blind randomized controlled phase 2/3 trial testing AZD1222 (ChAdOx1 nCoV-19) in healthy adults. For TCRbeta chain sequencing, PBMC samples were collected from trial participants at day 0 and at day 28 after the second dose. The CDR3 regions of human TCRbeta chains were subjected to immunosequencing. As for the original processing: TCRs in the repertoires were compared against a reference library of SARS-CoV-2-specific TCRs that had been generated with the MIRA antigen-specificity platform. Breadth was defined as the fraction of unique TCRs that were SARS-CoV-2-associated. Depth was defined as the fraction of total T cells that were SARS-CoV-2-associated. Using the MIRA data, each spike-specific TCR was mapped to the spike region that the TCR reacts to and placed in a CD4 or CD8 class. Log10-transformed breadth and depth values were compared by one-way ANOVA with Sidak's multiple comparisons tests. The clones in this table, taken by TCRdb from immuneACCESS, are in-frame only. Not every clone is retained; where verified, under half of the shortfall comes from an unresolved V gene, and the cause of the rest is unknown. V and J calls and clone size come straight from that table; D and trimming were deduced from the DNA. Across this sample there are 150,000 or so clones, with roughly 92% seen only once. Clones ranked in the top ten supply more than 4.5% of the sample.

Sequences MNHEY (CDR1) and SVGAGI (CDR2) are obtained from the germline V gene. The CDR3 contains 12 residues, cysteine and phenylalanine counted. Only the CDR3 part of the read is kept: 36 bases, read in frame from the first base. The V and J ends are trimmed by 6 bases and 4 bases, leaving 9 bases between them. This clonotype originated in an adult in good health. Here the chain combines TRBV6-5 and TRBJ1-1; the D segment could be TRBD1, given 5 matching bases. The sample here was peripheral blood, taken on day 0 of AZD1222 vaccination. The CDR3 is CASRLRGTEAFF. The DNA sequence follows: TGTGCCAGCAGATTGAGGGGCACTGAAGCTTTCTTT.